The 19 T cell receptor beta chains listed next were all sequenced from one sample in a study of T cells in tumors after PD-1 blockade. Measured with immunoSEQ multiplex PCR; TCRdb has only the in-frame clones, and not every one. The sample contains 35,000 or so clones, around 80% of which appear only once. The sequencing here drew on PBMCs, taken before anti-PD-1 treatment. The receptors come from a human donor with basal cell carcinoma.

This chain links TRBV5-4 with TRBJ1-2; 11 bases align to TRBD1. V lost 3 bases, J lost 7 bases, and 5 bases stayed unmatched. CDR3 size: 14 residues. CDR1 and CDR2 (germline): SGHNT, YYREEE (reference sequence). Here the CDR3 reads CASSSGQGAGGYTF. CDR3 bases: TGTGCCAGCAGCTCCGGACAGGGGGCTGGTGGCTACACCTTC.

The chain links TRBV4-3 to TRBJ1-6, with TRBD1 matching 7 bases. The V and J ends lost 0 bases and 0 bases, in that order; junction bases with no gene match: 11. CDR1 and CDR2 from the germline V gene are LGHNA and YSLEER. This CDR3 is built from 20 residues. The CDR3 DNA reads as TGCGCCAGCAGCCAAGATGCCCCCGCAGGGGGGAGCTCCTATAATTCACCCCTCCACTTT. As protein: CASSQDAPAGGSSYNSPLHF.

The chain is built from TRBV15 and TRBJ1-5; 8 nucleotides agree with TRBD1. From germline, CDR1 is LNHNV and CDR2 YYDKDF (reference sequence). The V segment lost 0 bases and the J segment 6 bases; nucleotides outside the gene matches: 10. This CDR3 spans 17 amino acids. The DNA for the CDR3 is TGTGCCACCAGCAGAGAGGGACAGGTCTACAAAAGTCAGCCCCAGCATTTT. The encoded protein is CATSREGQVYKSQPQHF.

The chain carries TRBV7-7 and TRBJ2-3; no reliable D call. Between the trimmed V and J ends, which lost 2 bases and 5 bases, there was a span of 17 bases. Germline V gene sequence: CDR1 SSHAT, CDR2 FNYEAQ (reference sequence). This CDR3 region has 16 residues. CDR3 coding DNA: TGTGCCAGCAGCTTATATCATAAGGGTTCGGGAGATACGCAGTATTTT. Its translation is CASSLYHKGSGDTQYF.

The rearrangement uses TRBV30 and TRBJ1-3; D is unresolved. CDR3 length equals 14 residues. V dropped 1 base and J dropped 0 bases, with 7 bases sitting between them. Germline V lookup: CDR1 GTSNPN, CDR2 SVGIG (reference sequence). The CDR3: CAWSAQFSGNTIYF. CDR3 nucleotides: TGTGCCTGGAGTGCCCAGTTCTCTGGAAACACCATATATTTT. Full variable domain (outside the CDR3, taken from reference TRBV30 and TRBJ1-3): SQTIHQWPATLVQPVGSPLSLECTVEGTSNPNLYWYRQAAGRGLQLLFYSVGIGQISSEVPQNLSASRPQDRQFILSSKKLLLSDSGFYLCAWSAQFSGNTIYFGEGSWLTVV.

This clone has just one count. The CDR3, as DNA: TGTGCCAGCAGTTTCCGAGTCCAGGGAACCTATAATTCACCCCTCCACTTT. Its protein is CASSFRVQGTYNSPLHF. V usage is TRBV27 and J usage is TRBJ1-6; D possibly corresponds to TRBD1 (5 bases). CDR1 MNHEY and CDR2 SMNVEV come from the germline V gene (reference sequence). The CDR3 contains 17 residues. The V end lost 3 bases, the J end lost 2 bases, and 14 bases lay between the germline ends.

V and J are TRBV27 and TRBJ2-3; 7 nucleotides agree with TRBD2. Germline V lookup: CDR1 MNHEY, CDR2 SMNVEV (reference sequence). This CDR3 region has 12 residues. The junction had 2 bases not matched to a gene; V was cut back by 3 bases and J by 8 bases. CDR3 bases: TGTGCCAGCAGTTTTACGGGGGGTACGCAGTATTTT. Translation gives CASSFTGGTQYF.

This clone was observed once. The rearrangement links TRBV12-3 or TRBV12-4 to TRBJ2-2; TRBD1 agrees at 11 bases. The CDR3 is 13 amino acids. V lost 8 bases to trimming and J lost 6 bases; unmatched junction nucleotides: 2. CDR3 sequence reads: CASGTGGSGELFF. The DNA for the CDR3 is TGTGCCAGCGGGACAGGGGGTTCCGGGGAGCTGTTTTTT.

The chain links TRBV19 to TRBJ2-2; D unclear. Germline CDR1 and CDR2: LNHDA and SQIVND (reference sequence). There are 12 residues in the CDR3. Trimming pared 0 bases from V and 7 bases from J, leaving 3 bases between. CDR3 sequence: CASSIDVGELFF. The CDR3 DNA reads as TGTGCCAGTAGTATAGATGTCGGGGAGCTGTTTTTT.

This chain uses TRBV15 with TRBJ2-1, with TRBD1 matching over 11 bases. The CDR3 sequence is 16 residues long. V shed 3 bases and J 7 bases; nucleotides not matched to a gene: 8. Germline V gene sequence: CDR1 LNHNV, CDR2 YYDKDF (reference sequence). CDR3 residues: CATSSTGTGGGNEQFF. CDR3 DNA sequence: TGTGCCACCAGCAGCACCGGGACAGGGGGTGGAAATGAGCAGTTCTTC.

Concerning this clone: Other DNA sequences in the sample encode the same CDR3. The chain combines TRBV7-9 with TRBJ2-2; D might be TRBD1 or TRBD2, each matching 5 bases. Trimming cost V 6 bases and J 0 bases, with 11 bases left between them. Germline CDR1 is SEHNR and CDR2 is FQNEAQ (reference sequence). This CDR3 has 15 amino acids. The CDR3 loop is CASRPGTANTGELFF. As DNA, the CDR3 is TGTGCCAGCAGGCCGGGGACGGCGAACACCGGGGAGCTGTTTTTT.

This clone was found once. V is TRBV29-1 and J is TRBJ2-7; D is unresolved. The germline V gene encodes CDR1 SQVTM and CDR2 ANQGSEA. V lost 1 base to trimming and J lost 5 bases, with 12 bases between them. The CDR3 is 13 residues long. The CDR3 region has the DNA TGCAGCGTTGAAGTTAGCCAGTTCCACGAGCAGTACTTC. Translated: CSVEVSQFHEQYF.

This sequence joins TRBV7-2 and TRBJ2-1; 9 bases fit TRBD1. In germline, CDR1 is SGHTA, CDR2 FQGNSA. The CDR3 is made up of 17 amino acids. Germline trimming cut 2 bases from V and 15 bases from J; bases unmatched to any gene: 20. The CDR3 region has the DNA TGTGCCAGCAGCTTAACCCTGACAGGGGGGGAGAGGACAATCTGGTTCTTC. Translation gives CASSLTLTGGERTIWFF.

The chain employs TRBV30 and TRBJ2-4, with D possibly being TRBD1 (5 bases). Per germline, CDR1 GTSNPN and CDR2 SVGIG (reference sequence). Trimming left V 2 bases short and J 5 bases short, with 16 bases between. This CDR3 has 15 amino acids. CDR3 in amino acids: CAWSQGLGRQNIQYF. The CDR3 coding sequence is TGTGCCTGGAGTCAGGGATTGGGGCGACAAAACATTCAGTACTTC.

The genes are TRBV7-2 and TRBJ2-1; 7 bases fit TRBD2. Germline CDR1 SGHTA, CDR2 FQGNSA. This CDR3 spans 14 amino acids. J lost 1 base, V lost 3 bases, and 0 bases had no gene match. The CDR3 reads CASSLGGSYNEQFF. DNA for the CDR3: TGTGCCAGCAGCTTGGGGGGGTCCTACAATGAGCAGTTCTTC. The whole variable domain, remainder taken from reference TRBV7-2 and TRBJ2-1, is GAGVSQSPSNKVTEKGKDVELRCDPISGHTALYWYRQSLGQGLEFLIYFQGNSAPDKSGLPSDRFSAERTGGSVSTLTIQRTQQEDSAVYLCASSLGGSYNEQFFGPGTRLTVL.

The V call is TRBV10-2, the J call TRBJ2-7; D is ambiguous. V was cut by 4 bases and J by 0 bases, with 10 bases left in between. CDR3 size: 14 residues. Germline lookup yields CDR1 WSHSY and CDR2 SAAADI. The CDR3 nucleotides are TGCGCCAGCAGTGTAGGAAGAAGCTCCTACGAGCAGTACTTC. This translates into CASSVGRSSYEQYF.

This sequence joins TRBV5-1 and TRBJ2-5, with D maybe TRBD2 (5 bases). Trimming removed 4 bases at V and 3 bases at J, with 10 bases between. The CDR3 has 13 residues. CDR1 SGHRS and CDR2 YFSETQ come from the germline V gene. The CDR3 sequence is CASSTLAEETQYF. The DNA for the CDR3 is TGCGCCAGCAGCACCCTAGCTGAAGAGACCCAGTACTTC.

This clone showed up just a few times. The chain employs TRBV5-1 and TRBJ2-2; D might be TRBD1 (6 bases). The germline V gene has CDR1 SGHRS and CDR2 YFSETQ. Deletions cut 3 bases from V and 8 bases from J, with 23 bases between. CDR3 length: 17 residues. The CDR3 coding sequence is TGCGCCAGCAGCTACTCCACCGGGACAAGGGGAACGGGGGAGCTGTTTTTT. It translates to CASSYSTGTRGTGELFF.

The J gene is TRBJ2-7, the V gene TRBV18; 8 positions agree with TRBD1. Looked up from germline, CDR1 is KGHSH and CDR2 is LQKENI. The CDR3 totals 14 residues. The J segment lost 1 base and the V segment lost 3 bases, leaving 2 bases of the junction unmatched. The CDR3 reads CASSPGQASYEQYF. The CDR3 coding sequence is TGTGCCAGCTCACCGGGACAGGCGTCCTACGAGCAGTACTTC.